Listed here are 4 T cell receptor beta chains from one sample, sequenced in a study of PD-1 and CTLA-4 blockade in melanoma. Some clones are missing from TCRdb's copy, which holds only in-frame ones; the method was immunoSEQ multiplex PCR. Of about 16,000 clones in the sample, about 71% are singletons; the top ten hold 13% to 15%. The sample was CD8+ T cells from peripheral blood, taken from a patient given anti-PD-1 treatment. Every receptor here comes from a human donor with melanoma.

CDR3 nucleotides: TGTGCCAGCAGCTTATGGGGGTTTAATGGCTACACCTTC. This sequence encodes CASSLWGFNGYTF. This chain links TRBV13 with TRBJ1-2; the D gene is possibly TRBD1 (5 bases). Germline V CDR1 and CDR2: PRHDT, FYEKMQ (reference sequence). The CDR3 length is 13 residues. The ends were cut back, 2 bases at V and 6 bases at J, with 10 bases in the middle.

The chain has TRBV5-5 and TRBJ1-1; D call uncertain. Germline CDR1 and CDR2: SGHKS and YYEKEE (reference sequence). V lost 6 bases and J 4 bases, leaving 19 bases between the germline ends. CDR3 length equals 15 residues. CDR3 in DNA: TGTGCCAGCATCCCCTATCTGGGCTCGCGCACTGAAGCTTTCTTT. This sequence encodes CASIPYLGSRTEAFF.

The gene calls are TRBV12-3 or TRBV12-4 and TRBJ2-7; D is possibly TRBD2 (6 bases). The V and J ends lost 4 bases and 9 bases respectively, with 16 bases between them. The CDR3 loop spans 13 amino acids. As DNA, the CDR3 is TGTGCCAGCAGTTCCAGGAGGGAACTGGGGCAGTACTTC. This gives the protein CASSSRRELGQYF.

The chain combines TRBV7-6 with TRBJ2-2; D perhaps matches TRBD1 (5 bases). The CDR3 spans 15 residues. Germline V gives CDR1 SGHVS, CDR2 FNYEAQ. V lost 1 base, J lost 7 bases, and 13 bases lay in between. The CDR3 DNA sequence: TGTGCCAGCAGCTTAGGCCAGGGTCAGGGCGGGGAGCTGTTTTTT. Protein product: CASSLGQGQGGELFF.